This passage covers 5 T cell receptor beta chains from one sample sequenced in a study of T cell changes during pregnancy in multiple sclerosis. Sequencing used immunoSEQ multiplex PCR; TCRdb keeps in-frame clones, though not all of them. The repertoire has 30,000 to 40,000 clones, nearly 90% of them found once; the top ten carry about 0.57%. Sample: CD4+ T cells from peripheral blood mononuclear cells, taken in the second trimester of pregnancy. Receptors were obtained from a female donor with multiple sclerosis, enrolled in a pregnancy study.

The chain combines TRBV10-3 with TRBJ2-3; 12 nucleotides line up with TRBD2. The CDR3 has 15 residues. The ends lost 10 bases at V and 4 bases at J; junction bases unmatched: 9. Germline-derived CDR1 and CDR2 are ENHRY and SYGVKD. CDR3 nucleotides: TGTGCCACCGGAGAGACTAGCGGGAGATCAGATACGCAGTATTTT. This sequence encodes CATGETSGRSDTQYF.

A remark on this clone: The identical CDR3 is also encoded by other nucleotide sequences in the sample. The chain recombines TRBV7-9 with TRBJ1-4; TRBD1 might be the D (6 bases). The CDR3 length is 15 residues. The germline V gene has CDR1 SEHNR and CDR2 FQNEAQ (reference sequence). The V and J ends lost 5 bases and 0 bases respectively, with 10 bases between them. The CDR3 reads CASSPGQTTNEKLFF. DNA of the CDR3: TGTGCCAGCAGCCCTGGACAGACAACTAATGAAAAACTGTTTTTT. Supplemented by reference TRBV7-9 and TRBJ1-4, the full variable domain reads DTGVSQNPRHKITKRGQNVTFRCDPISEHNRLYWYRQTLGQGPEFLTYFQNEAQLEKSRLLSDRFSAERPKGSFSTLEIQRTEQGDSAMYLCASSPGQTTNEKLFFGSGTQLSVL.

The chain uses TRBV5-1 and TRBJ1-3, with 8 bases that match TRBD1. Germline CDR1 reads SGHRS; CDR2 reads YFSETQ. This CDR3 has 15 amino acids. V was clipped by 3 bases and J by 7 bases; unmatched bases: 9. The CDR3 region is CASSSTGQGANTIYF. The CDR3 bases are TGCGCCAGCAGCTCGACCGGACAGGGAGCGAACACCATATATTTT. The full variable domain, in which reference TRBV5-1 and TRBJ1-3 provide the parts outside the CDR3, is KAGVTQTPRYLIKTRGQQVTLSCSPISGHRSVSWYQQTPGQGLQFLFEYFSETQRNKGNFPGRFSGRQFSNSRSEMNVSTLELGDSALYLCASSSTGQGANTIYFGEGSWLTVV.

The J gene is TRBJ2-7, the V gene TRBV18; D is unresolved. The CDR3 has 12 amino acids. Trimming left V 3 bases short and J 0 bases short, with 3 bases between. Germline V gene lookup returns CDR1 KGHSH and CDR2 LQKENI. DNA of the CDR3: TGTGCCAGCTCACCCCTCTCCTACGAGCAGTACTTC. Its protein is CASSPLSYEQYF.

The CDR3 DNA is TGTGCCAGCAGTTTATCTTCCAGCGGGAGTCGGGCAGATACGCAGTATTTT. It is translated as CASSLSSSGSRADTQYF. The gene calls are TRBV28 and TRBJ2-3; 8 nucleotides agree with TRBD2. Germline loops: CDR1 MDHEN, CDR2 SYDVKM. This CDR3 has 17 residues. V gave up 1 base and J gave up 4 bases; unmatched junction bases: 10. The variable domain in full, completed from reference TRBV28 and TRBJ2-3, reads DVKVTQSSRYLVKRTGEKVFLECVQDMDHENMFWYRQDPGLGLRLIYFSYDVKMKEKGDIPEGYSVSREKKERFSLILESASTNQTSMYLCASSLSSSGSRADTQYFGPGTRLTVL.